This T cell receptor beta chain comes out of a study of Tregs in tolerant kidney transplant recipients (dated by TCRdb to between 2018 and 2020). Regarding the research as a whole: The study applied TCRbeta sequencing to find donor-specific regulatory T cells before combined kidney and bone marrow transplantation and then followed those same cells after transplant. TCRbeta repertoire sequencing was used in 3 healthy controls to compare several methods for expanding Tregs specific for an allogeneic donor.

The CDR3 holds 16 amino acids from the cysteine to the phenylalanine. The read is trimmed to its CDR3 DNA, 48 bases read in frame from base 1. Between the V and J ends, shortened by 0 bases and 0 bases respectively, the junction contains 9 bases. CDR1 MNHEY and CDR2 SMNVEV were looked up in the germline V gene (reference sequence). Of note for this clone: What this receptor recognizes is not known. Nothing much larger sits one base from this clone, and base qualities are not available.

The research as a whole found: The most biologically relevant and donor-specific TCRbeta repertoire appeared to be identified by expanding Tregs with activated donor B cells. Because only a small number of patients were included, the study had limitations, and the results will need to be validated in larger populations as well as under other immunosuppression protocols. Although technical replication error seemed to be minimal, the question of biological reproducibility was not addressed directly.

For TCRbeta CDR3 sequencing, genomic DNA was extracted from sorted cells using the QIAGEN DNeasy Blood and Tissue Kit. Through immunoSEQ, high-throughput TCRbeta CDR3 sequencing was done commercially, including PCR amplification with internal controls and bias correction. The published analysis was carried out like this. A unique productive TCRbeta sequence was defined by the CDR3 nucleotide sequence when primers matched, and otherwise by the CDR3 amino acid sequence together with the Vbeta and Jbeta genes. Sorting error was corrected by removing sequences shared between sorted populations at a frequency ratio of 2:1 or less, and the remaining shared sequences were assigned to the higher population. A sequence was defined as donor-reactive if the sequence was expanded at least 5-fold in CFSE-low cells compared with unstimulated cells and had a frequency of at least 0.01% in CFSE-low cells. Repertoire divergence was quantified by Jensen-Shannon divergence using the top 100 TCRbeta sequences ranked by frequency. For samples with multiple sequencing runs, sorting error was corrected in each run separately before the runs were combined. TCRdb provides this immuneACCESS table in a form limited to in-frame rearrangements. Some clones are lacking; in checked studies, under half of them reflect an unresolved V gene, and why the rest are absent is not known. The V and J calls and clone size were taken over from that table, and D and trimming were inferred from the DNA. This sample gives 200,000 to 300,000 clones in total; 80% to 85% of them show up just once. The ten most abundant clones make up around 0.68% of the sample.

Unstimulated Tregs (CD4+CD25+CD127-), CD4+ non-Tregs (CD4+CD25-), CD4 and CD8 cells were FACS-sorted from thawed PBMCs. Healthy control blood was obtained either as purchased buffy coats or from healthy volunteers. Healthy control blood was processed to PBMCs by Ficoll density gradient and cryopreserved, and patient PBMCs were collected before and after transplant. The sequence joins TRBV27 to TRBJ1-5, with the D gene not clear enough to name. Sequenced material: CD4+ T cells from blood. This clonotype was sampled from a human donor in good health. Here is the DNA: TGTGCCAGCAGTTTATCGTGGGAGCATAGCAATCAGCCCCAGCATTTT. The encoded protein is CASSLSWEHSNQPQHF.